The text below deals with one TCR beta chain. Its antigen is not identified. This entry belongs to a study of cytomegalovirus exposure and HLA in healthy donors. Overall study context: From HLA-typed donors, an early data release held roughly 89 million unique TCRs. Study-wide points: Overall, about 160 TCR beta chains were annotated as cytomegalovirus-associated.

The primer mix had 60 Vbeta and 13 Jbeta primers. Produced via immunoSEQ multiplex PCR; TCRdb's table is partial and in-frame only. The profile shows more than 95,000 clones, about an eighth of them singletons. The germline CDR1 and CDR2 sequences are LGHNA and YNFKEQ. Trimming left V 1 base short and J 3 bases short, with 13 bases between. This CDR3 is built from 15 residues. The sequenced material came from PBMCs. V gene TRBV4-2 combines with J gene TRBJ2-7, with D hard to call. This sequence was found in a man between 35 and 55 years old in good health and CMV-seropositive. CDR3 sequence: CASSQVSQVGYEQYF. The CDR3 nucleotides are TGTGCCAGCAGCCAAGTGTCTCAGGTAGGCTACGAGCAGTACTTC.